This T cell receptor (beta chain) was identified during a study of blood T cell repertoires in COVID-19. This clone was recorded once. CDR1 and CDR2 (germline): MDHEN, SYDVKM. This CDR3 spans 15 amino acids. With 5 bases removed from V and 0 bases from J, the gap between germline ends came to 11 bases. Original analysis: From reference gene primer amplification, estimates of nucleated cell counts were derived. The data were produced by immunoSEQ multiplex PCR, yet TCRdb's version contains in-frame clones alone and is incomplete. The DNA gave D and trimming, while V, J and clone size come from that table. The sample has 120,000 or so clones, about nine tenths seen once; the top ten hold approximately 8.7%.

V gene TRBV28 combines with J gene TRBJ1-5, with no clear D. The sequenced sample was peripheral blood. The source is a man in his 70s who had recovered from COVID-19. The CDR3 reads CASSILAISNQPQHF. The CDR3 region has the DNA TGTGCCAGCAGTATACTCGCCATTAGCAATCAGCCCCAGCATTTT. Looking up the rest from reference TRBV28 and TRBJ1-5 gives the full variable domain: DVKVTQSSRYLVKRTGEKVFLECVQDMDHENMFWYRQDPGLGLRLIYFSYDVKMKEKGDIPEGYSVSREKKERFSLILESASTNQTSMYLCASSILAISNQPQHFGDGTRLSIL.